Reported below is one T cell receptor (beta chain). A quantity of about 0.5 to 1 ug RNA underwent reverse transcription using random hexamers. The immunoSEQ assay covered 54 Vbeta and 13 Jbeta segments for CDR3. TCRdb independently ran MiXCR on the immunoSEQ multiplex PCR reads; one entry per CDR3 protein. The profile covers some 450,000 distinct CDR3 sequences, with around 85% appearing a single time and 0.09% to 0.15% taken by the ten largest. The record originates from a study of CD8 T cells in Susac syndrome. CDR1 is WNHNN, CDR2 SYGVQD, per germline (reference sequence). CDR3 length: 14 residues. V lost 1 base to trimming and J lost 1 base, with 7 bases between them. Purification of the CD8+ and CD4+ T cells relied on negative isolation, and TEMRA cells underwent FACS enrichment.

The TCR was taken from a human donor with multiple sclerosis. The chain carries TRBV10-1 and TRBJ1-1; D gene unclear. The sample taken for sequencing was CD8+ T cells from PBMCs. CDR3 region: CASSELVKNTEAFF. CDR3 DNA: TGCGCCAGCAGTGAGTTGGTAAAGAACACTGAAGCTTTCTTT.